The entry that follows covers one T cell receptor beta chain sequence. A read error may be the cause here, since a much bigger clone is one base away. These data are taken from a study of human T cells and chemical hapten exposure. Overall study: It was small differences in pooled library volume that mainly caused per-sample TCR yields to vary.

Germline V gives CDR1 SGHNT, CDR2 YYREEE (reference sequence). The CDR3 has 14 residues. TCRdb independently ran MiXCR on the RACE reads; one entry per CDR3 protein. Among under 90,000 distinct CDR3 sequences listed, around 9.5% were seen once. This sample's time point: pre-sensitization, week 0. Noted treatment: therapeutic diphenylcyclopropenone sensitization with weekly scalp DPC. J is TRBJ1-1 and V is TRBV5-4; tentatively, D is TRBD1 (5 bases). The specimen was whole blood, collected in connection with sensitization to the hapten diphenylcyclopropenone (DPC). The receptor was derived from a woman in her thirties or forties with alopecia areata. Some clones in this sample may be carry-over from other donors' samples. The CDR3 DNA reads as TGTGTCAGCAGCGAAGGGACGCAGAACACTGAAGCTTTCTTT. It translates to CVSSEGTQNTEAFF.